This TCR beta chain came from a study of blood T cell repertoires in COVID-19. Whole-study context: Samples taken during acute and convalescent COVID-19 were collected in the United States, Italy and Spain.

The age range of participants was about 18 to 95 years, with residence in under 25 US areas. Authors' data handling: Amplification with reference gene primers provided the estimates of nucleated cell counts. Sequencing was performed with immunoSEQ multiplex PCR; in TCRdb, only in-frame clones are kept and a portion is missing. Clone size and the V and J calls come from that table; the DNA yielded D and trimming. The sample records more than 300,000 clones, roughly 92% being singletons. The ends were cut back, 3 bases at V and 13 bases at J, with 24 bases in the middle. This CDR3 has 15 residues. Germline V gene lookup returns CDR1 SEHNR and CDR2 FQNEAQ (reference sequence).

This receptor was taken from a woman in her thirties or forties who had been exposed to COVID-19. The sample was PBMCs or T cells enriched from blood (not recorded which). The rearrangement uses TRBV7-9 and TRBJ2-5; D is possibly TRBD2 (5 bases). The CDR3 loop reads CASSFLLGNEEKSYF. The CDR3 DNA sequence: TGTGCCAGCAGCTTTCTGCTCGGGAACGAAGAGAAATCGTACTTC.